This T cell receptor beta chain was observed in a study of regulatory dendritic cells for organ transplantation. CD4+ or CD8+ T cells were sorted as naive CD45RA+ or memory CD45RO+. Libraries were prepared by immunoSEQ multiplex PCR; TCRdb keeps only in-frame clonotypes and omits some of them. The data show 20,000 to 25,000 clones, around three quarters seen once. This CDR3 region has 14 residues. Germline CDR1 reads LNHDA; CDR2 reads SQIVND (reference sequence). With 5 bases clipped from V and 4 bases from J, the junction kept 4 bases outside the gene matches. Broader study findings: Naive T cells showed high diversity, memory cells less, memory CD8+ least. Regulatory dendritic cells appeared to expand memory CD8+ clones less than mature ones. The authors noted considerable between-person heterogeneity in alloreactive memory CD8+ cells.

Points on this clone: Antigen specificity is unknown.

The sequencing sample was made of memory CD4+ T cells from blood. Subset defined: CD45RO+ memory T cells. The chain has TRBV19 and TRBJ2-2; 7 bases map to TRBD1. The TCR originated in a human donor in good health. The CDR3 is CASSVGQTTGELFF. CDR3 coding DNA: TGTGCCAGTAGTGTGGGACAGACCACCGGGGAGCTGTTTTTT.